This T cell receptor (beta chain) was identified in a study of blood T cell repertoires in COVID-19. Study summary: Sites in the United States, Italy and Spain provided acute and convalescent COVID-19 samples. From T cells, B-cell-depleted T cells, or PBMCs came the material, which was cDNA or gDNA.

Trimming stripped 0 bases from V and 5 bases from J, with 14 bases between. CDR1 is SGHRS, CDR2 YFSETQ, per germline. CDR3 length: 15 residues. Authors' processing steps: Estimates of nucleated cell counts were drawn from the amplification of reference gene primers. Method: immunoSEQ multiplex PCR; TCRdb's copy keeps in-frame clones and lacks some. V, J and clone size were drawn from that table, and D and trimming were deduced from the DNA. The sample carries around 130,000 clones, approximately 86% recorded once. The clonotype comes from a woman between 45 and 60 years old who had recovered from COVID-19. The rearrangement joins TRBV5-1 to TRBJ1-1, with a possible D match to TRBD1 (6 bases). The source material was peripheral blood. The CDR3 is CASSLGLGGSTEAFF. CDR3 nucleotide sequence: TGCGCCAGCAGCTTGGGCCTAGGGGGAAGTACTGAAGCTTTCTTT.